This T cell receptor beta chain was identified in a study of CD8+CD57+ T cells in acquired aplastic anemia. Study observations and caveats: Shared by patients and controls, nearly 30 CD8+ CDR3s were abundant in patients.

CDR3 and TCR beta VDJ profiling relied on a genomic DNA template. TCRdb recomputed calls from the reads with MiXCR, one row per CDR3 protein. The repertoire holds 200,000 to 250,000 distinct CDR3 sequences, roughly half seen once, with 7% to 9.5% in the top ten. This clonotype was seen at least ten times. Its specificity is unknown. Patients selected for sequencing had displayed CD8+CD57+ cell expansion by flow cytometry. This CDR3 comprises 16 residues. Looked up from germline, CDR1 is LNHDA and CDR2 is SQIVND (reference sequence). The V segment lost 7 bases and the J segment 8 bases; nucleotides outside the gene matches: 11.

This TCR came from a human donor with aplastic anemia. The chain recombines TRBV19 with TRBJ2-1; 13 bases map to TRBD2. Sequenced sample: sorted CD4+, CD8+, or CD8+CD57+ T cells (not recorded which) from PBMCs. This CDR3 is CASKYGLAGEGDEQFF. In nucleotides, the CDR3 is TGTGCCAGTAAATACGGACTAGCGGGAGAAGGTGATGAGCAGTTCTTC.